The next 11 T cell receptor beta chains were all read from a single sample in a study of cytomegalovirus exposure and HLA in healthy donors (dated by TCRdb to about 2017). Receptor libraries were prepared by the immunoSEQ multiplex PCR assay. For the multiplex PCR, a mixture combining 60 forward primers for TCR Vbeta segments and 13 reverse primers for TCR Jbeta segments was used. TCRdb took over this immuneACCESS table, retaining in-frame rearrangements with V and J assigned. Such tables are incomplete; in checked studies, under half of the missing clones stem from an unresolved V gene, and the remainder is unexplained. In all, the sample holds under 100,000 clones, and more than 60% of those were seen once. 7% to 10% of the sample is held by the ten biggest clonotypes. The specimen sequenced was PBMCs. Every receptor here comes from a human donor in good health.

The CDR3 loop reads CASSRNPGLEADSSYNEQFF. The CDR3 DNA reads as TGCGCCAGCAGCAGGAATCCGGGACTCGAGGCCGATAGCTCCTACAATGAGCAGTTCTTC. V usage is TRBV5-1 and J usage is TRBJ2-1, with D tentatively TRBD2 (6 bases). This CDR3 is built from 20 residues. The V and J ends lost 4 bases and 0 bases respectively, with 26 bases between them. Germline V gene sequence: CDR1 SGHRS, CDR2 YFSETQ. Looking up the rest from reference TRBV5-1 and TRBJ2-1 gives the full variable domain: KAGVTQTPRYLIKTRGQQVTLSCSPISGHRSVSWYQQTPGQGLQFLFEYFSETQRNKGNFPGRFSGRQFSNSRSEMNVSTLELGDSALYLCASSRNPGLEADSSYNEQFFGPGTRLTVL.

The chain uses TRBV6-5 and TRBJ2-1, with 10 bases that match TRBD1. The CDR3 runs 14 residues. V gave up 7 bases and J gave up 8 bases; unmatched junction bases: 8. Germline V gene data show CDR1 as MNHEY and CDR2 as SVGAGI. The CDR3 is CASNRDRGSDEQFF. The CDR3 DNA reads TGTGCCAGCAACCGGGACAGGGGAAGCGATGAGCAGTTCTTC.

This clone was seen a few times. V is TRBV7-9 and J is TRBJ1-4; a weak D match, TRBD1 (5 bases). Germline V gene lookup returns CDR1 SEHNR and CDR2 FQNEAQ (reference sequence). The CDR3 spans 16 residues. V shed 6 bases and J shed 0 bases, with 14 bases lying between them. CDR3 DNA: TGTGCCAGCAGATTTTGGGGGGAAGCAACTAATGAAAAACTGTTTTTT. It codes for CASRFWGEATNEKLFF.

The chain uses TRBV19 and TRBJ1-6; 9 nucleotides match TRBD1. The germline V gene encodes CDR1 LNHDA and CDR2 SQIVND (reference sequence). The CDR3 is 15 residues long. The V gene end was trimmed by 2 bases and the J gene end by 7 bases; junction bases not matched to a gene: 3. The CDR3 reads CASSIPGQGNSPLHF. CDR3 DNA sequence: TGTGCCAGTAGTATACCTGGACAGGGGAATTCACCCCTCCACTTT.

The genes are TRBV12-5 and TRBJ1-1; D is undetermined. V was clipped by 6 bases and J by 6 bases, with 11 bases between them. CDR3 size: 12 residues. The V gene's germline CDR1 is LGHNT and CDR2 FRNRAP. Here the CDR3 reads CASGPIEPEAFF. DNA of the CDR3: TGTGCTAGTGGACCCATCGAGCCTGAAGCTTTCTTT.

This clone was counted between two and nine times. The genes are TRBV19 and TRBJ2-7, with a possible D match to TRBD1 (5 bases). The CDR3 covers 16 residues. The germline gives CDR1 LNHDA, CDR2 SQIVND (reference sequence). V dropped 0 bases and J dropped 4 bases, with 16 bases sitting between them. The CDR3 DNA is TGTGCCAGTAGTATAGATCTTGTGACAGACGTTTACGAGCAGTACTTC. This translates into CASSIDLVTDVYEQYF.

The chain employs TRBV10-3 and TRBJ1-6, with TRBD1 identical over 8 bases. In germline, CDR1 is ENHRY, CDR2 SYGVKD. The trim removed 5 bases at V and 9 bases at J, leaving 6 bases unmatched. The CDR3 has 14 amino acids. CDR3 bases: TGTGCCATCAGTCGAGGACAGGGTGGTTCACCCCTCCACTTT. This gives the protein CAISRGQGGSPLHF.

J is TRBJ2-5 and V is TRBV10-2; 9 bases map to TRBD2. This CDR3 has 15 amino acids. J was trimmed by 5 bases and V by 4 bases; bases with no gene match: 8. Per germline, CDR1 WSHSY and CDR2 SAAADI. The CDR3 DNA reads as TGCGCCAGCAGTGCGCTAGCGGGGACTGGGGAGACCCAGTACTTC. This gives the protein CASSALAGTGETQYF.

The V call is TRBV6-6, the J call TRBJ1-3; D gene uncertain. The germline CDR1 and CDR2 sequences are MNHNY and SVGAGI (reference sequence). The V end was cut by 3 bases, the J end by 4 bases, with 7 bases between. This CDR3 is built from 13 residues. The CDR3 DNA is TGTGCCAGCAGTTATATGGAGGGAAACACCATATATTTT. Translating gives CASSYMEGNTIYF.

Turning to this clone: A much larger clone differs by one base, so this may be a read error. Other DNA sequences of this sample code for an identical CDR3. This rearrangement joins TRBV5-1 to TRBJ1-1; D is undetermined. The CDR3 covers 13 residues. V lost 8 bases, J lost 4 bases, and 15 bases lay in between. CDR1 and CDR2 from the germline V gene are SGHRS and YFSETQ. Here the CDR3 reads CASSPTVATEAFF. Written as DNA, the CDR3 is TGCGCCAGTAGCCCTACAGTTGCCACTGAAGCTTTCTTT.

The CDR3 region is CASSLSDSGEYEQYF. DNA of the CDR3: TGTGCCAGCAGCTTAAGCGACAGCGGGGAGTACGAGCAGTACTTC. The gene calls are TRBV7-7 and TRBJ2-7; 7 bases map to TRBD2. Germline lookup yields CDR1 SSHAT and CDR2 FNYEAQ (reference sequence). V trimming: 2 bases; J trimming: 4 bases; junction bases outside the gene matches: 8. There are 15 residues in the CDR3.